Listed here are 2 T cell receptor beta chains from one sample, sequenced in a study of CD8 T cells in Susac syndrome. After extraction with the RNeasy kit, roughly 0.45 to 1 ug of the RNA was reverse transcribed using random hexamers. Each CDR3 protein is one row after TCRdb ran MiXCR on the immunoSEQ multiplex PCR reads. The data contain around 80,000 distinct CDR3 sequences, about 94% of them singletons. Sequencing input: CD8+ T cells from PBMCs. Every receptor here comes from a human donor with Susac syndrome.

This rearrangement joins TRBV19 to TRBJ2-2; D gene unclear. Germline loops: CDR1 LNHDA, CDR2 SQIVND (reference sequence). CDR3 length: 13 residues. With 3 bases removed from V and 6 bases from J, the gap between germline ends came to 8 bases. The CDR3 nucleotides are TGTGCCAGTAGTATCTCGGAGCCCGGGGAGCTGTTTTTT. Protein sequence: CASSISEPGELFF. The full variable domain, its missing parts supplied by reference TRBV19 and TRBJ2-2, is DGGITQSPKYLFRKEGQNVTLSCEQNLNHDAMYWYRQDPGQGLRLIYYSQIVNDFQKGDIAEGYSVSREKKESFPLTVTSAQKNPTAFYLCASSISEPGELFFGEGSRLTVL.

The chain has TRBV20-1 and TRBJ2-7, with 9 bases aligning to TRBD1. V lost 6 bases and J lost 6; bases outside the gene matches: 9. This CDR3 is built from 13 residues. Germline lookup yields CDR1 DFQATT and CDR2 SNEGSKA (reference sequence). The chain's CDR3 is CSARQGVTSEQYF. The CDR3 nucleotides read TGCAGTGCCCGACAGGGGGTAACGTCCGAGCAGTACTTC.